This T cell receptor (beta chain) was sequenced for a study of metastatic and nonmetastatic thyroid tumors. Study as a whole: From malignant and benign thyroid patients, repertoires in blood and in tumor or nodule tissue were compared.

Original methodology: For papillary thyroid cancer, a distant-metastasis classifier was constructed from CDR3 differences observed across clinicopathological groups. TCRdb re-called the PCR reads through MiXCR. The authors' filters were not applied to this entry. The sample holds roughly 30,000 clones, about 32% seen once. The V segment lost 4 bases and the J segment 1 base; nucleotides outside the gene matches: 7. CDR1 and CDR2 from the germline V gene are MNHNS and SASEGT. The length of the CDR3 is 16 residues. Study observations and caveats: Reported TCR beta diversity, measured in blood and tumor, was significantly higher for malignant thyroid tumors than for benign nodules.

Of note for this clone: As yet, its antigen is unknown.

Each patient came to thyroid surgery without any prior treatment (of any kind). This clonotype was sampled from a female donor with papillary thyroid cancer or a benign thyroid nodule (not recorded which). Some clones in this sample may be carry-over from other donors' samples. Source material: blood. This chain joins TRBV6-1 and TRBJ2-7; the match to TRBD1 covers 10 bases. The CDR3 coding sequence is TGTGCCAGCAGTGCTTTAGACAGGGGGCGTTCCTACGAGCAGTACTTC. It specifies CASSALDRGRSYEQYF.